A single sample is the source of the 32 T cell receptor beta chains below, sequenced in a study of spatial heterogeneity in lung cancer. TCRdb processed the 5' RACE reads anew with MiXCR; each CDR3 protein has one entry. The sample includes under 100,000 distinct CDR3 sequences, roughly 10% of them seen just once. Time point: sample taken at primary tumor resection. Whole RNA was taken from tumor, nontumor lung or frozen PBMC; it was then sequenced unsorted. Sequenced material: PBMCs, taken at surgery. The receptors were sampled from a male donor with early-stage non-small cell lung cancer.

The V gene is TRBV7-2, the J gene TRBJ2-3; the D is unclear. CDR1 is SGHTA, CDR2 FQGNSA, per germline. The CDR3 spans 12 residues. Trimming cost V 6 bases and J 4 bases, with 8 bases left between them. CDR3 protein: CASSRQSDTQYF. CDR3 bases: TGTGCCAGCAGTAGGCAGTCAGATACGCAGTATTTT.

The table lists this clonotype with a few counts. The rearrangement joins TRBV12-3 or TRBV12-4 to TRBJ2-3; 9 bases are a match to TRBD2. CDR3 length: 13 amino acids. CDR3 residues: CASGASGTDTQYF. CDR3 bases: TGTGCTTCGGGGGCTAGCGGGACGGATACGCAGTATTTT.

This chain links TRBV4-2 with TRBJ2-5; D is undetermined. Per the germline V gene, CDR1 is LGHNA and CDR2 is YNFKEQ. With 4 bases removed from V and 4 bases from J, the gap between germline ends came to 16 bases. This CDR3 contains 15 residues. The CDR3: CASSLSLAPGETQYF. The CDR3 DNA reads as TGTGCCAGCAGCCTCTCCCTCGCGCCGGGAGAGACCCAGTACTTC.

The V and J genes are TRBV29-1 and TRBJ1-5; 7 bases agree with TRBD1. The junction had 3 bases not matched to a gene; V was cut back by 4 bases and J by 6 bases. The CDR3 has 12 amino acids. Germline V gives CDR1 SQVTM, CDR2 ANQGSEA. CDR3 loop: CSVGGGSQPQHF. In DNA form, the CDR3 reads TGCAGCGTTGGAGGGGGCAGTCAGCCCCAGCATTTT.

This clonotype came up a few times. The chain is built from TRBV2 and TRBJ2-5; D call uncertain. V lost 6 bases to trimming and J lost 3 bases, with 8 bases between them. The CDR3 loop spans 12 amino acids. Germline values: CDR1 SNHLY, CDR2 FYNNEI. CDR3 amino acids: CASRGYEETQYF. The CDR3, as DNA: TGTGCCAGCAGGGGCTACGAAGAGACCCAGTACTTC.

CDR3 bases: TGTGCCAGTAGTATTCTTCTCCAGCCATCTGAAAAACTGTTTTTT. This gives the protein CASSILLQPSEKLFF. The chain joins TRBV19 to TRBJ1-4; D gene uncertain. Trimming pared 3 bases from V and 7 bases from J, leaving 15 bases between. This CDR3 is built from 15 residues. CDR1 is LNHDA, CDR2 SQIVND, per germline (reference sequence).

This clonotype was seen ten or more times. The V and J genes are TRBV6-6 and TRBJ1-1; tentatively, D is TRBD1 (5 bases). The CDR3 extends over 13 amino acids. From germline, CDR1 is MNHNY and CDR2 SVGAGI (reference sequence). The V and J ends lost 4 bases and 6 bases respectively, with 12 bases between them. Written as DNA, the CDR3 is TGTGCCAGCAGTTCCGGGGGAGTCGCTGAAGCTTTCTTT. This sequence encodes CASSSGGVAEAFF.

This clonotype was observed a few times. The V gene is TRBV4-2, the J gene TRBJ2-2, with D possibly TRBD1 on 5 matching bases. V shed 1 base and J shed 0 bases, with 12 bases lying between them. The CDR3 extends over 17 amino acids. The germline V gene encodes CDR1 LGHNA and CDR2 YNFKEQ. CDR3 DNA: TGTGCCAGCAGCCAAGCCCTAGGGGTGGCGAACACCGGGGAGCTGTTTTTT. Translation: CASSQALGVANTGELFF.

This clonotype was seen many times. The V and J genes are TRBV12-3 or TRBV12-4 and TRBJ2-4; 13 bases match TRBD2. After removal of 1 base from V and 15 bases from J, the junction contained 12 bases not matched to a gene. This CDR3 is 16 amino acids long. DNA for the CDR3: TGTGCCAGCAGTTTAGATGGACTAGCGGGAGCTCTGCGGTGGTACTTC. This translates into CASSLDGLAGALRWYF.

This rearrangement joins TRBV28 to TRBJ1-4; D is ambiguous. Trimming left V 5 bases short and J 8 bases short, with 18 bases between. This CDR3 is built from 15 residues. In germline, CDR1 is MDHEN, CDR2 SYDVKM. In nucleotides, the CDR3 is TGTGCCAGCAGTCCGATCGGACTGATTCTAGAAAAACTGTTTTTT. Translated, it gives CASSPIGLILEKLFF.

This clonotype came up a few times. This rearrangement joins TRBV18 to TRBJ1-1; tentatively, D is TRBD1 (6 bases). This CDR3 spans 15 amino acids. V lost 3 bases to trimming and J lost 3 bases, with 14 bases between them. The germline V gene has CDR1 KGHSH and CDR2 LQKENI. The CDR3 DNA sequence: TGTGCCAGCTCACCCTACAGGGTTGAGGACACTGAAGCTTTCTTT. This sequence encodes CASSPYRVEDTEAFF.

This clonotype was observed a handful of times. V and J are TRBV7-9 and TRBJ1-3; D is ambiguous. V lost 8 bases to trimming and J lost 0 bases, with 23 bases between them. Germline V gene data show CDR1 as SEHNR and CDR2 as FQNEAQ (reference sequence). This CDR3 spans 18 amino acids. Written as DNA, the CDR3 is TGTGCCAGCGGCCGCTCGATAGGAAGTGGGTTCTCTGGAAACACCATATATTTT. Its protein is CASGRSIGSGFSGNTIYF. The full variable domain, in which reference TRBV7-9 and TRBJ1-3 provide the parts outside the CDR3, is DTGVSQNPRHKITKRGQNVTFRCDPISEHNRLYWYRQTLGQGPEFLTYFQNEAQLEKSRLLSDRFSAERPKGSFSTLEIQRTEQGDSAMYLCASGRSIGSGFSGNTIYFGEGSWLTVV.

The V gene is TRBV28, the J gene TRBJ2-3; 7 nucleotides agree with TRBD2. The CDR3 has 16 residues. Germline V gene data show CDR1 as MDHEN and CDR2 as SYDVKM. After removal of 6 bases from V and 2 bases from J, the junction contained 11 bases not matched to a gene. In DNA, the CDR3 is TGTGCCAGCAGCCCGCTTACTAGCGACTACACAGATACGCAGTATTTT. Its translation is CASSPLTSDYTDTQYF.

The rearrangement links TRBV12-3 or TRBV12-4 to TRBJ2-3; 12 positions match TRBD2. V lost 4 bases and J lost 4; bases outside the gene matches: 12. This CDR3 has 18 amino acids. Written as DNA, the CDR3 is TGTGCCAGCAGTTCATCTAGCGGGAGGGGCCCTTCCCCAGATACGCAGTATTTT. The encoded protein is CASSSSSGRGPSPDTQYF.

The V call is TRBV18, the J call TRBJ2-5; D may match TRBD1 or TRBD2 (6 bases each). The V gene's germline CDR1 is KGHSH and CDR2 LQKENI. This CDR3 region has 15 residues. Trimming removed 5 bases from V and 9 bases from J, with 22 bases in between. The CDR3 DNA sequence: TGTGCCAGCTCAACGGGGCAGGGGTCCCGGAGGGCCCAGTACTTC. Translating it yields CASSTGQGSRRAQYF.

This clonotype has ten or more counts. The J gene is TRBJ1-6, the V gene TRBV6-5; possibly TRBD1 for D (5 bases). The ends were cut back, 7 bases at V and 5 bases at J, with 9 bases in the middle. This CDR3 region has 13 residues. Germline loops: CDR1 MNHEY, CDR2 SVGAGI. The CDR3 sequence: CASTQGNNSPLHF. CDR3 coding DNA: TGTGCCAGCACCCAGGGTAATAATTCACCCCTCCACTTT.

The chain links TRBV14 to TRBJ2-3; tentatively, D is TRBD2 (7 bases). This CDR3 contains 13 residues. Germline V lookup: CDR1 SGHDN, CDR2 FVKESK. The V and J ends lost 0 bases and 8 bases respectively, with 9 bases between them. CDR3 protein: CASSQDRGGTQYF. In nucleotides, the CDR3 is TGTGCCAGCAGCCAAGATAGGGGGGGTACGCAGTATTTT.

The rearrangement links TRBV12-3 or TRBV12-4 to TRBJ1-1; unclear D gene. The V end was cut by 6 bases, the J end by 4 bases, with 15 bases between. This CDR3 region has 14 residues. CDR3 amino acids: CASRTHGERTEAFF. The CDR3 DNA reads as TGTGCCAGCAGAACCCATGGGGAGCGCACTGAAGCTTTCTTT.

This chain links TRBV12-3 or TRBV12-4 with TRBJ2-1, with 9 nucleotides matching TRBD2. The CDR3 totals 15 residues. J was trimmed by 5 bases and V by 2 bases; bases with no gene match: 4. The CDR3 reads CASSLQASGDNEQFF. The CDR3 DNA reads as TGTGCCAGCAGTTTACAGGCTAGCGGGGACAATGAGCAGTTCTTC.

The table lists this clonotype with a few counts. J is TRBJ2-5 and V is TRBV9, with TRBD2 matching 10 bases. The CDR3 loop spans 14 amino acids. With V trimmed by 4 bases and J by 3 bases, 3 bases remained unmatched. Germline CDR1 reads SGDLS; CDR2 reads YYNGEE. Here the CDR3 reads CASSPGTSEETQYF. The CDR3 region has the DNA TGTGCCAGCAGCCCAGGGACTAGCGAAGAGACCCAGTACTTC.

The chain uses TRBV20-1 and TRBJ1-5; the D gene is possibly TRBD1 (6 bases). Germline V gives CDR1 DFQATT, CDR2 SNEGSKA (reference sequence). This CDR3 is 16 amino acids long. With 3 bases removed from V and 6 bases from J, the gap between germline ends came to 21 bases. The CDR3 spells CSARDVRGGAGQPQHF. DNA of the CDR3: TGCAGTGCTAGGGACGTGAGGGGGGGTGCGGGTCAGCCCCAGCATTTT.

The table lists this clonotype with a few counts. This chain joins TRBV5-8 and TRBJ2-3; D may be TRBD1 or TRBD2 (5 bases each). This CDR3 has 15 amino acids. Germline CDR1 is SGHTS and CDR2 is YDEGEE. Trimming removed 4 bases from V and 0 bases from J, with 12 bases in between. The CDR3 DNA reads as TGTGCCAGCAGCCTGGGGACCGCTAGCACAGATACGCAGTATTTT. It is translated as CASSLGTASTDTQYF.

The V call is TRBV20-1, the J call TRBJ1-1; D not resolved. Trimming left V 6 bases short and J 10 bases short, with 21 bases between. CDR1 and CDR2 (germline): DFQATT, SNEGSKA (reference sequence). There are 13 residues in the CDR3. CDR3 amino acids: CSALRRVEHGAFF. The CDR3 region has the DNA TGCAGTGCCCTCAGGAGAGTGGAGCACGGAGCTTTCTTT.

At least ten counts were recorded for this clonotype. The chain recombines TRBV6-2 or TRBV6-3 with TRBJ2-6; TRBD1 might be the D (6 bases). Trimming took off 4 bases at V and 2 bases at J, with 12 bases between the two ends. The length of the CDR3 is 16 residues. The germline gives CDR1 MNHEY, CDR2 SVGEGT. As DNA, the CDR3 is TGTGCCAGCAGTTCCGAAAACAGGGCTGGGGCCAACGTCCTGACTTTC. Translated: CASSSENRAGANVLTF.

This clonotype was seen more than once but under ten times. The chain links TRBV18 to TRBJ1-1; 9 bases agree with TRBD1. Germline V gene sequence: CDR1 KGHSH, CDR2 LQKENI. The junction had 12 bases not matched to a gene; V was cut back by 4 bases and J by 6 bases. The CDR3 covers 16 residues. The CDR3 DNA reads TGTGCCAGCTCACTAAGAACAAACAGGGGGCACGCTGAAGCTTTCTTT. Translating gives CASSLRTNRGHAEAFF.

The CDR3 DNA sequence: TGTGCCAGCAGTTTACGGGGGACAAGCCCCTATGGCTACACCTTC. Amino acids: CASSLRGTSPYGYTF. V gene TRBV27 combines with J gene TRBJ1-2, with D perhaps TRBD1 (6 bases). The CDR3 is 15 amino acids. Trimming took off 2 bases at V and 4 bases at J, with 14 bases between the two ends. The germline V gene encodes CDR1 MNHEY and CDR2 SMNVEV (reference sequence).

This clonotype was detected a few times. The V gene is TRBV7-2, the J gene TRBJ2-1, with TRBD1 as a possible D gene (6 bases). The CDR3 contains 14 residues. Trimming cost V 3 bases and J 6 bases, with 12 bases left between them. Germline V gives CDR1 SGHTA, CDR2 FQGNSA. This chain's CDR3 is CASSLGDTINEQFF. CDR3 in DNA: TGTGCCAGCAGCTTGGGGGACACCATCAATGAGCAGTTCTTC.

This clonotype has at least ten counts. The J gene is TRBJ1-1, the V gene TRBV4-1; D gene uncertain. This CDR3 region has 13 residues. V lost 1 base and J lost 5, with 8 bases in between. The germline gives CDR1 MGHRA, CDR2 YSYEKL. Here the CDR3 DNA reads TGCGCCAGCAGCCAAGTCCGGGAAACTGAAGCTTTCTTT. Translating gives CASSQVRETEAFF.

This clonotype was observed many times. CDR3 DNA sequence: TGTGCCAGCAGTGGAGGGGGGAGCAATCAGCCCCAGCATTTT. Amino acid sequence: CASSGGGSNQPQHF. This chain connects TRBV2 to TRBJ1-5; D possibly corresponds to TRBD1 (6 bases). This CDR3 spans 14 amino acids. V lost 4 bases to trimming and J lost 1 base, with 8 bases between them. In germline, CDR1 is SNHLY, CDR2 FYNNEI.

This chain joins TRBV20-1 and TRBJ2-4; perhaps TRBD2 as D (5 bases). The CDR3 spans 11 residues. Germline V gene lookup returns CDR1 DFQATT and CDR2 SNEGSKA (reference sequence). With 3 bases removed from V and 8 bases from J, the gap between germline ends came to 8 bases. In DNA, the CDR3 is TGCAGTGCTAGGGAGGTTCACATTCAGTACTTC. Its translation: CSAREVHIQYF.

The chain recombines TRBV5-1 with TRBJ2-5; D may match TRBD1 or TRBD2 (5 bases each). CDR1 is SGHRS, CDR2 YFSETQ, per germline. Trimming left V 2 bases short and J 5 bases short, with 16 bases between. This CDR3 region has 15 residues. The CDR3 reads CASSFAGTTLETQYF. CDR3 coding DNA: TGCGCCAGCAGCTTCGCAGGGACCACATTGGAGACCCAGTACTTC. The entire variable domain, with the rest obtained from reference TRBV5-1 and TRBJ2-5, is as follows: KAGVTQTPRYLIKTRGQQVTLSCSPISGHRSVSWYQQTPGQGLQFLFEYFSETQRNKGNFPGRFSGRQFSNSRSEMNVSTLELGDSALYLCASSFAGTTLETQYFGPGTRLLVL.

The chain has TRBV7-2 and TRBJ1-2; D ambiguous. V dropped 7 bases and J dropped 8 bases, with 17 bases sitting between them. The CDR3 sequence is 13 residues long. Germline V gene data show CDR1 as SGHTA and CDR2 as FQGNSA. The CDR3 loop is CASNAGRISGYTF. CDR3 sequence (DNA): TGTGCCAGCAACGCTGGAAGGATCAGCGGCTACACCTTC. The variable domain in full, with the rest retrieved from reference TRBV7-2 and TRBJ1-2, is GAGVSQSPSNKVTEKGKDVELRCDPISGHTALYWYRQSLGQGLEFLIYFQGNSAPDKSGLPSDRFSAERTGGSVSTLTIQRTQQEDSAVYLCASNAGRISGYTFGSGTRLTVV.